This TCR beta chain was captured by sequencing in a study of T cells in Graves' hyperthyroidism and ophthalmopathy. Across the whole study: Blood was drawn when the patient was first diagnosed and still untreated.

Authors of the study amplified TCR beta CDR3 regions from RNA transcripts. The HTBI set primed first-round TCR CDR3 RT-PCR. Each CDR3 protein is one row after TCRdb ran MiXCR on the multiplex PCR reads. Here the sample spans roughly 560,000 distinct CDR3 sequences, about 15% being singletons. At least ten counts were recorded for this clonotype. Trimming removed 2 bases from V and 2 bases from J, with 9 bases in between. Germline CDR1 MNHNS, CDR2 SASEGT. The CDR3 covers 14 residues. A Clinical Activity Score of at least 3, a NOSPECS grade of at least 4 and a duration under 3 months were recorded in the ophthalmopathy patients.

Sequencing was carried out using blood. The chain recombines TRBV6-1 with TRBJ1-1, with D perhaps matching TRBD1 (6 bases). The clonotype comes from a woman aged 40 to 49 with Graves' ophthalmopathy. The CDR3 here is CASSELGANTEAFF. CDR3 coding DNA: TGTGCCAGCAGTGAACTGGGGGCAAACACTGAAGCTTTCTTT.